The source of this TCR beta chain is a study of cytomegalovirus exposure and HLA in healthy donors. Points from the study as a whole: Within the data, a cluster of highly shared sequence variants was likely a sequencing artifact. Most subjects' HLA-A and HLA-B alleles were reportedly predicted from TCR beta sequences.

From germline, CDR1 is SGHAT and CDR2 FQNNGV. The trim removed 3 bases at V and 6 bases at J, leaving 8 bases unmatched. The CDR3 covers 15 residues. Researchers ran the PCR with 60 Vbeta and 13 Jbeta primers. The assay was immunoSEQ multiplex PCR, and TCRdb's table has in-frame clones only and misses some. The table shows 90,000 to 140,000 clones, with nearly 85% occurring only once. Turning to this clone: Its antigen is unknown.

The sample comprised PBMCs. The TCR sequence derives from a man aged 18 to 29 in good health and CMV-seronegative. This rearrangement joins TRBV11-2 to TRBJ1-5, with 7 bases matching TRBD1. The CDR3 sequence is CASSFSGGLGQPQHF. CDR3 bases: TGTGCCAGCAGCTTCTCAGGGGGACTCGGTCAGCCCCAGCATTTT.